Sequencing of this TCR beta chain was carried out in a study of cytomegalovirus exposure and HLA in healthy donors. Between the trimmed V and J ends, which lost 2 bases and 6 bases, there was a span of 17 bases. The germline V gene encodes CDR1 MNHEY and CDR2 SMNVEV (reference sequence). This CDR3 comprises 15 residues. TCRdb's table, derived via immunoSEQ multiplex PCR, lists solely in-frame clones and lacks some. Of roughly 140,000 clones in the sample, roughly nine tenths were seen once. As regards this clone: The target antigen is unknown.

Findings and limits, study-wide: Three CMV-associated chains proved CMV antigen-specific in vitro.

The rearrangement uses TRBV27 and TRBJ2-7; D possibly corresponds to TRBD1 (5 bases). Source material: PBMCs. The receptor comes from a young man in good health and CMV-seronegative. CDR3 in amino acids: CASSLRQLAGTEQYF. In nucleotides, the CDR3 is TGTGCCAGCAGTTTAAGACAGTTGGCAGGCACCGAGCAGTACTTC.